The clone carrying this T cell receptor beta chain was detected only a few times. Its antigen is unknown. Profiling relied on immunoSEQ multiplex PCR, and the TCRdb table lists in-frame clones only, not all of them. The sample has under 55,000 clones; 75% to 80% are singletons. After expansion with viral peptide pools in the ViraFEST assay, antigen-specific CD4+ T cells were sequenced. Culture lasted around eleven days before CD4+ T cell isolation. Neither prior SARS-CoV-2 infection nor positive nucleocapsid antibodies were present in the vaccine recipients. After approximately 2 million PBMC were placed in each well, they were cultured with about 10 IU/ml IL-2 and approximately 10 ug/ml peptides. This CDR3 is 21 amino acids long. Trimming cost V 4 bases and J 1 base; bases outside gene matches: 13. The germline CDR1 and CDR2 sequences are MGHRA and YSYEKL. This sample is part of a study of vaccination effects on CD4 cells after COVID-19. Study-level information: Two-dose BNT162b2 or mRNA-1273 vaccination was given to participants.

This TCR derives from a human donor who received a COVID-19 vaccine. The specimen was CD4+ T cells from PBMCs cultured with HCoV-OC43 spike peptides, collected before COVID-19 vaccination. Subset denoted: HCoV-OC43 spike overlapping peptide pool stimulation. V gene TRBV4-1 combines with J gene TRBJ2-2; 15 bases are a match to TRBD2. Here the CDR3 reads CASSRGPLGTSGGLNTGELFF. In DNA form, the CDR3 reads TGCGCCAGCAGCCGCGGTCCCCTCGGGACTAGCGGGGGGTTGAACACCGGGGAGCTGTTTTTT.